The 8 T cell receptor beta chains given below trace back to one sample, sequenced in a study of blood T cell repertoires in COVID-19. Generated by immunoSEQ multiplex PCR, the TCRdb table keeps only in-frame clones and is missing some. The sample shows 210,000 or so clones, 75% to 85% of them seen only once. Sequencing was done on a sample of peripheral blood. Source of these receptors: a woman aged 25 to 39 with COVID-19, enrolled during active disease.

CDR3 sequence reads: CASSQTGTSGGAALFGELFF. CDR3 sequence (DNA): TGCGCCAGCAGCCAGACCGGGACTAGCGGGGGGGCCGCTTTATTCGGGGAGCTGTTTTTT. The chain couples TRBV4-3 to TRBJ2-2; 16 bases match TRBD2. V lost 3 bases and J lost 7; bases outside the gene matches: 14. CDR1 and CDR2 from the germline V gene are LGHNA and YSLEER. The CDR3 runs to 20 residues.

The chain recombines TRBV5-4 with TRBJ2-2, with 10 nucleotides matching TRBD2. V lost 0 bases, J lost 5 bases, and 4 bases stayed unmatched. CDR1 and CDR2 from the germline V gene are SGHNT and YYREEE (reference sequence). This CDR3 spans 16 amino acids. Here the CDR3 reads CASSLERGGITGELFF. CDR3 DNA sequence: TGTGCCAGCAGCTTGGAGCGGGGGGGGATAACCGGGGAGCTGTTTTTT.

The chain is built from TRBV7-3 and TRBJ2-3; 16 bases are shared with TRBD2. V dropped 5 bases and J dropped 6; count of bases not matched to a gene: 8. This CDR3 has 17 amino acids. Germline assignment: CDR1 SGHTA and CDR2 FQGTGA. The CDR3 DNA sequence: TGTGCCAGCAGCCGCGGGACTAGCGGGGGGGCAGAGGATACGCAGTATTTT. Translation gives CASSRGTSGGAEDTQYF.

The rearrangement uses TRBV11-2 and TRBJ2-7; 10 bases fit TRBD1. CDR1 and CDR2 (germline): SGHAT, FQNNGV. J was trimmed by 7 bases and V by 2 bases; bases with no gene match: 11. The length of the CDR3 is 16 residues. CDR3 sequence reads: CASSLSFRQGAREQYF. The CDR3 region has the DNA TGTGCCAGCAGCTTAAGCTTTCGACAGGGGGCTCGTGAGCAGTACTTC.

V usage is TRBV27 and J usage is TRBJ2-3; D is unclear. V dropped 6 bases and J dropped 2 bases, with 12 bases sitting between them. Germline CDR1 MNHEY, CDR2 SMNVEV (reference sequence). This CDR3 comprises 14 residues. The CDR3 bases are TGTGCCAGCAGGCCGAACCGCGACACAGATACGCAGTATTTT. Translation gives CASRPNRDTDTQYF.

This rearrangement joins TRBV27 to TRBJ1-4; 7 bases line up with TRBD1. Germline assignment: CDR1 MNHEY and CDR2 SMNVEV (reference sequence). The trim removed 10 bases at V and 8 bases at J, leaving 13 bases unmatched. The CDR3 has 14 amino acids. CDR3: CATGRQGGMEKLFF. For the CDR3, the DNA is TGTGCCACGGGCCGACAGGGTGGGATGGAAAAACTGTTTTTT.

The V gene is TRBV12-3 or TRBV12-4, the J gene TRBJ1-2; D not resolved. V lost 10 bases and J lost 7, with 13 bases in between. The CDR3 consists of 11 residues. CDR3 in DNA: TGTGCCACACTGCGGTGGAGTGGCTACACCTTC. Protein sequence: CATLRWSGYTF.

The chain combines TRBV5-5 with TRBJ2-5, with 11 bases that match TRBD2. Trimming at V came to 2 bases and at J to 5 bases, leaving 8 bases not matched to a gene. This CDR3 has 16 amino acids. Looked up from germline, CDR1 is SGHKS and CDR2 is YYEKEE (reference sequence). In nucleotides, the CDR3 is TGTGCCAGCAGCTTTCAACTAGCGGGGGCCTCCGAGACCCAGTACTTC. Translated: CASSFQLAGASETQYF.